The clone carrying this T cell receptor (beta chain) has only a few counts. Antigen: not known. This specimen belongs to a study of beta chain features in type 1 diabetes. General study points: Patients with Type 1 diabetes showed moderately but significantly shorter TCRB CDR3s in all four CD4+ subsets.

CDR1 GTSNPN and CDR2 SVGIG come from the germline V gene (reference sequence). CDR3 length: 12 residues. With 4 bases removed from V and 6 bases from J, the gap between germline ends came to 12 bases. Expressed TCRB transcripts were sequenced after all isolated RNA was converted to cDNA. Using immunoSEQ multiplex PCR, the repertoire was profiled, and TCRdb retains in-frame clones only, with some absent. The table lists 680,000 or so clones, under 15% of them singletons, with 0.022% in the top ten. The gene calls are TRBV30 and TRBJ1-1; no reliable D call. The clonotype comes from a man younger than 35 with type 1 diabetes. Sequenced sample: naive CD4+ T cells from blood. CDR3 coding DNA: TGTGCCTGGAAGGCCCTCGGGTCTGAAGCTTTCTTT. It is translated as CAWKALGSEAFF.